This entry is about one TCR beta chain. This sample is drawn from a study of blood T cell repertoires in COVID-19. Study details: Material from acute and convalescent COVID-19 was sourced from the United States, Italy and Spain. The cDNA or gDNA used as material had been derived from T cells, B-cell-depleted T cells, or PBMCs.

Enrollment of patients from Seattle took place during active infection, with longitudinal follow-up. Germline V lookup: CDR1 MNHEY, CDR2 SVGAGI. Trimming removed 9 bases from V and 6 bases from J, with 11 bases in between. This CDR3 is built from 12 residues. Authors' analysis steps: By means of reference gene primer amplification, nucleated cell counts were estimated. Sequencing was performed with immunoSEQ multiplex PCR; in TCRdb, only in-frame clones are kept and a portion is missing. V and J calls and clone size are copied from that table; D and trimming were computed from the DNA. The repertoire includes about 230,000 clones, about nine tenths of them detected once, and around a tenth sits in the top ten.

The genes are TRBV6-5 and TRBJ2-2, with D maybe TRBD2 (5 bases). The receptor was isolated from a man between 45 and 60 years old with COVID-19, enrolled during active disease. The sample was peripheral blood. This chain's CDR3 is CARLPGSGELFF. The CDR3 DNA reads as TGTGCCAGGCTCCCGGGGTCCGGGGAGCTGTTTTTT.